This TCR beta chain was recovered during a study of blood T cell repertoires in COVID-19. About the research overall: Spain, Italy and the United States supplied samples that represented acute and convalescent COVID-19. Sources were T cells, B-cell-depleted T cells, or PBMCs; the material itself was cDNA or gDNA.

The authors' processing: Researchers report that nucleated cell counts were estimated from reference gene primer amplification. Produced via immunoSEQ multiplex PCR; TCRdb's table is partial and in-frame only. That table supplies the V and J calls and clone size; D and trimming were determined from the DNA. The sample carries more than 100,000 clones, 70% to 85% recorded once. This CDR3 spans 16 amino acids. The germline gives CDR1 MDHEN, CDR2 SYDVKM. J was trimmed by 5 bases and V by 6 bases; bases with no gene match: 12. V is TRBV28 and J is TRBJ1-4, with 7 bases aligning to TRBD1. The sequencing input was peripheral blood. This sequence was found in a woman older than 75 with acute or convalescent COVID-19. The CDR3 sequence is CASSTPSAGGNEKLFF. CDR3 coding DNA: TGTGCCAGCAGCACCCCCTCGGCAGGGGGAAATGAAAAACTGTTTTTT.